The present entry profiles one TCR beta chain with its context. Its target is not known. With 2 bases removed from V and 5 bases from J, the gap between germline ends came to 12 bases. The CDR3 totals 15 residues. Germline loops: CDR1 SGHVS, CDR2 FNYEAQ. This sample was included in a study of T cells in Graves' hyperthyroidism and ophthalmopathy. Study-wide points: Appearing also in blood were most of the thyroid clonotypes expanded above 0.001. Stable hyperthyroidism was separated from ophthalmopathy by a model based on 13 V-J features. The model foresaw ophthalmopathy a median around 6 months prior to onset.

Absence of ophthalmopathy progression within 18 months defined stable Graves' hyperthyroidism. RNA transcripts provided the source from which TCR beta CDR3 regions were amplified. TCR CDR3 underwent first-round RT-PCR with the HTBI primer set. Via MiXCR, TCRdb re-called the multiplex PCR reads, giving one row per CDR3 protein. Found here are approximately 200,000 distinct CDR3 sequences, around 20% of them singletons; the top ten hold roughly 44%. V is TRBV7-6 and J is TRBJ2-2; TRBD2 is a possible D gene (7 bases). The TCR was taken from a man between 35 and 55 years old with Graves' hyperthyroidism. The material sequenced was blood. The DNA of the CDR3 is TGTGCCAGCAGCTTAATACAGGGAGGGACCGGGGAGCTGTTTTTT. Its protein is CASSLIQGGTGELFF.